This TCR beta chain was obtained from a study of blood T cell repertoires in COVID-19. Background on the study: Samples taken during acute and convalescent COVID-19 were collected in the United States, Italy and Spain. Nucleic acid was either cDNA or gDNA, and it came from T cells, B-cell-depleted T cells, or PBMCs.

This clone was recorded only once. CDR1 is SNHLY, CDR2 FYNNEI, per germline. The V segment lost 7 bases and the J segment 0 bases; nucleotides outside the gene matches: 9. CDR3 length: 16 amino acids. Original processing methods: The authors estimated nucleated cell counts from reference gene primer amplification. Repertoires were generated with immunoSEQ multiplex PCR, while TCRdb's copy carries only in-frame clones and drops some. V and J calls and clone size are those listed in that table; D and trimming were worked out from the DNA. The top ten clones hold approximately 2.8% of a sample with tens of thousands of clones, roughly nine tenths of them seen once.

The J gene is TRBJ2-7, the V gene TRBV2; 10 nucleotides match TRBD2. The clonotype originates from a human donor in a cohort sampled during active COVID-19. Sequenced input: peripheral blood. The CDR3 loop is CASMLDLAGDSYEQYF. The CDR3 coding sequence is TGTGCCAGCATGCTAGATCTAGCGGGAGACTCCTACGAGCAGTACTTC.